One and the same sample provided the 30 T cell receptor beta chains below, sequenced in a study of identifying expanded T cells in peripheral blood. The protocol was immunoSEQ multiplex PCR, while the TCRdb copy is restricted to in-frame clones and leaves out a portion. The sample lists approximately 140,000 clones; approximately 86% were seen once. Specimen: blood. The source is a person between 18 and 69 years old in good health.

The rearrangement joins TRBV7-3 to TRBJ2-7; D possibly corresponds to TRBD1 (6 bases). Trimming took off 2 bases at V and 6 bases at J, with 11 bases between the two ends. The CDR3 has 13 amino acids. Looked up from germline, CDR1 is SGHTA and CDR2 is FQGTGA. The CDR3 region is CASSLGQQREQYF. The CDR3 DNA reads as TGTGCCAGCAGCTTAGGACAGCAGCGCGAGCAGTACTTC.

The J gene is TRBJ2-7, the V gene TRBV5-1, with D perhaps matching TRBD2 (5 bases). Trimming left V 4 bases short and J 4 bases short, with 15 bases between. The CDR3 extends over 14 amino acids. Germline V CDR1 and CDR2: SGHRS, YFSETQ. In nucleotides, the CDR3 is TGCGCCAGCAGCCCCGAGCGGAGGACTTACGAGCAGTACTTC. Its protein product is CASSPERRTYEQYF.

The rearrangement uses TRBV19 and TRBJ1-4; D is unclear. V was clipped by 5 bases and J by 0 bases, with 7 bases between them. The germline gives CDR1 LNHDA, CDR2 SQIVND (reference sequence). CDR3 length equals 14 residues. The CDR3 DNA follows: TGTGCCAGTAGTCGACTAACAACTAATGAAAAACTGTTTTTT. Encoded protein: CASSRLTTNEKLFF. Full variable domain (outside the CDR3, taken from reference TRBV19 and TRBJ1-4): DGGITQSPKYLFRKEGQNVTLSCEQNLNHDAMYWYRQDPGQGLRLIYYSQIVNDFQKGDIAEGYSVSREKKESFPLTVTSAQKNPTAFYLCASSRLTTNEKLFFGSGTQLSVL.

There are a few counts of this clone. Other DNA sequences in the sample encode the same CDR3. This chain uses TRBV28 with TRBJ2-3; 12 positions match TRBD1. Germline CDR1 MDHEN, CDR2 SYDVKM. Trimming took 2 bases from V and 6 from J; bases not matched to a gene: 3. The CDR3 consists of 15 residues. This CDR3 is CASSLGTGGADTQYF. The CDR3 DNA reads TGTGCCAGCAGTTTAGGGACAGGGGGCGCGGATACGCAGTATTTT.

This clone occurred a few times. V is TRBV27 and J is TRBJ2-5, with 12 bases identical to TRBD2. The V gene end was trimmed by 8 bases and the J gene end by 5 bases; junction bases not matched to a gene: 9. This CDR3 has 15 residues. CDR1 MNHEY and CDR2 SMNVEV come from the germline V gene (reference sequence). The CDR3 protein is CASGGGLAGWETQYF. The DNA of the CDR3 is TGTGCCAGCGGAGGCGGACTAGCGGGATGGGAGACCCAGTACTTC.

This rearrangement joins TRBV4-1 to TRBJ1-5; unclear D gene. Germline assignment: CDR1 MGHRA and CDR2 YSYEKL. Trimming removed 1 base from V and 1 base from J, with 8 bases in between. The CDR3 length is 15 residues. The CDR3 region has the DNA TGCGCCAGCAGCCAAGGCCAGGCGAGCAATCAGCCCCAGCATTTT. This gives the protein CASSQGQASNQPQHF.

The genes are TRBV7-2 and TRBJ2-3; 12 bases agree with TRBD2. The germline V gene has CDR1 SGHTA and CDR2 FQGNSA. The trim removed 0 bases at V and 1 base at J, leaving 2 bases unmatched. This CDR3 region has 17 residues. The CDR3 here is CASSLARLAGGTDTQYF. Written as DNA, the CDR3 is TGTGCCAGCAGCTTAGCGCGACTAGCGGGGGGCACAGATACGCAGTATTTT.

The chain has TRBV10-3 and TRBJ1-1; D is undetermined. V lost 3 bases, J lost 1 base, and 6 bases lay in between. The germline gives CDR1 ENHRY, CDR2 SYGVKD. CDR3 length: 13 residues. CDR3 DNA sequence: TGTGCCATCAGTGATGCGGGGAACACTGAAGCTTTCTTT. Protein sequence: CAISDAGNTEAFF.

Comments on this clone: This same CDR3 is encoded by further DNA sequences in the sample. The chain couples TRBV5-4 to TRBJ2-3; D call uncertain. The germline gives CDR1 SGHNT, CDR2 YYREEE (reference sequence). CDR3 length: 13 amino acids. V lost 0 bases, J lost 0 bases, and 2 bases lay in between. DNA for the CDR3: TGTGCCAGCAGCTTGGTGAGCACAGATACGCAGTATTTT. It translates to CASSLVSTDTQYF. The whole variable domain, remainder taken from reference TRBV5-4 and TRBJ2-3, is ETGVTQSPTHLIKTRGQQVTLRCSSQSGHNTVSWYQQALGQGPQFIFQYYREEENGRGNFPPRFSGLQFPNYSSELNVNALELDDSALYLCASSLVSTDTQYFGPGTRLTVL.

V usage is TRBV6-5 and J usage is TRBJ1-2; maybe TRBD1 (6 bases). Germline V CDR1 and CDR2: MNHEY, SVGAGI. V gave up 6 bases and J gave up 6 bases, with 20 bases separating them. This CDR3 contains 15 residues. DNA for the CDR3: TGTGCCAGCAGGTCACCCACCCCAGGGGATGATGGCTACACCTTC. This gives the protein CASRSPTPGDDGYTF.

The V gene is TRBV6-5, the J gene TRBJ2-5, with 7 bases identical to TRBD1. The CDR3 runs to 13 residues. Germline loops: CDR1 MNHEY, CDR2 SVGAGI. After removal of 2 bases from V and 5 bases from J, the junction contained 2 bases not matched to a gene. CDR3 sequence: CASSYRGQETQYF. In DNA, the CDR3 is TGTGCCAGCAGTTACCGGGGACAGGAGACCCAGTACTTC.

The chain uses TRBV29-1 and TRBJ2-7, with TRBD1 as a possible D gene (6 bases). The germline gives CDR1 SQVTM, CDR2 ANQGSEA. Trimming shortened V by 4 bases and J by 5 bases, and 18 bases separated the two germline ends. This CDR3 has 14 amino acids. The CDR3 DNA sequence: TGCAGCGTTGTGACCCAGAGAGGGGGACACGAGCAGTACTTC. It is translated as CSVVTQRGGHEQYF.

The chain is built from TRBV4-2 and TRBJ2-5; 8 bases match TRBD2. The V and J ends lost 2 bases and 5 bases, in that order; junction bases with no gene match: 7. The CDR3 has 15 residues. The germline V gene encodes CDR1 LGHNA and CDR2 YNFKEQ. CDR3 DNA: TGTGCCAGCAGCCAACCCTCGGCTAGCGGGGAGACCCAGTACTTC. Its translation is CASSQPSASGETQYF.

The CDR3 reads CASSPGTHLGYGYTF. The CDR3 region has the DNA TGTGCCAGTAGTCCTGGGACTCACTTGGGGTATGGCTACACCTTC. The gene calls are TRBV19 and TRBJ1-2, with D possibly matching TRBD1 (5 bases). The V end lost 5 bases, the J end lost 5 bases, and 18 bases lay between the germline ends. CDR1 LNHDA and CDR2 SQIVND come from the germline V gene (reference sequence). The CDR3 extends over 15 amino acids. The full variable domain, with the rest looked up from reference TRBV19 and TRBJ1-2, is DGGITQSPKYLFRKEGQNVTLSCEQNLNHDAMYWYRQDPGQGLRLIYYSQIVNDFQKGDIAEGYSVSREKKESFPLTVTSAQKNPTAFYLCASSPGTHLGYGYTFGSGTRLTVV.

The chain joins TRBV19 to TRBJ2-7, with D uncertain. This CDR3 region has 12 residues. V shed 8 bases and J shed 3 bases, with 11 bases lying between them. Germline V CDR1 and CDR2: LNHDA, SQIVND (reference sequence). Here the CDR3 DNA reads TGTGCCAGTGTTCACAGCAACTACGAGCAGTACTTC. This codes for CASVHSNYEQYF.

In DNA form, the CDR3 reads TGTGCCAGCAGCCAAGGGGCGGGAGTAAGCTACGAGCAGTACTTC. It codes for CASSQGAGVSYEQYF. The rearrangement links TRBV4-2 to TRBJ2-7; 7 positions match TRBD2. The CDR3 has 15 residues. The V gene's germline CDR1 is LGHNA and CDR2 YNFKEQ. The junction had 6 bases not matched to a gene; V was cut back by 1 base and J by 3 bases.

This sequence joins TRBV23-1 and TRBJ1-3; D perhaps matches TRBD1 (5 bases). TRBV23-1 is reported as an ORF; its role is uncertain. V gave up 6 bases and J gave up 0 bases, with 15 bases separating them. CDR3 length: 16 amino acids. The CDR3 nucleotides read TGCGCCAGCAGCCTGGGAGGGGAGAACTCTGGAAACACCATATATTTT. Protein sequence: CASSLGGENSGNTIYF.

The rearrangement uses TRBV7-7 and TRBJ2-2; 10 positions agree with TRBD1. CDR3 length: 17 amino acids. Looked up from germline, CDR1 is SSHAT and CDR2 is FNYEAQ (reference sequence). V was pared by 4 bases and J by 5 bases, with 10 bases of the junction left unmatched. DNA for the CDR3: TGTGCCAGCAGCTCGATAAGAGGACAGGGGGGAACCGGGGAGCTGTTTTTT. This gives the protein CASSSIRGQGGTGELFF.

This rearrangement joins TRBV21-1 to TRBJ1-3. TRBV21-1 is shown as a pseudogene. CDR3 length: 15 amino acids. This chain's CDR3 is CARGDGGDPGNTIYF. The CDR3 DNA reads TGTGCCAGGGGCGACGGCGGCGACCCTGGAAACACCATATATTTT.

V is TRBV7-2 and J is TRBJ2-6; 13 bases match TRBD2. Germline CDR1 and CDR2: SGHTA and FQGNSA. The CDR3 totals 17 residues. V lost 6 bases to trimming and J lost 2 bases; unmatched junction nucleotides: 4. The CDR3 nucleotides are TGTGCCAGCAGACAACTAGCGGGAGGGACTGGGGCCAACGTCCTGACTTTC. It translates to CASRQLAGGTGANVLTF.

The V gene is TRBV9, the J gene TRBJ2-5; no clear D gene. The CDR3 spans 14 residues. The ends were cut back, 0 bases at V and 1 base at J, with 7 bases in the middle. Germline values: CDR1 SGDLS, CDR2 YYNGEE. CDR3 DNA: TGTGCCAGCAGCGTAGATCCAAGCCAAGAGACCCAGTACTTC. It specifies CASSVDPSQETQYF.

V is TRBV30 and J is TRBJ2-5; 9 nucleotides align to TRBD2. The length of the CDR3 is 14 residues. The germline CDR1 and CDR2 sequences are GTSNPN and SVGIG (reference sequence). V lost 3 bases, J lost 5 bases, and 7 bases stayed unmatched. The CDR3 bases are TGTGCCTGGAGGCTTGCGGGGGGGCCTGAGACCCAGTACTTC. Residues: CAWRLAGGPETQYF. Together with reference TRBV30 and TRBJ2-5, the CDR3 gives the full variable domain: SQTIHQWPATLVQPVGSPLSLECTVEGTSNPNLYWYRQAAGRGLQLLFYSVGIGQISSEVPQNLSASRPQDRQFILSSKKLLLSDSGFYLCAWRLAGGPETQYFGPGTRLLVL.

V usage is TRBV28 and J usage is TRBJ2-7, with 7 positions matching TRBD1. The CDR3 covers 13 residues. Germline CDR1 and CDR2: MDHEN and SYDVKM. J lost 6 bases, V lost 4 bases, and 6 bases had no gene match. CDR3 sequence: CASSSIDRVEQYF. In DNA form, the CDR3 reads TGTGCCAGCAGTTCAATCGACAGGGTCGAGCAGTACTTC.

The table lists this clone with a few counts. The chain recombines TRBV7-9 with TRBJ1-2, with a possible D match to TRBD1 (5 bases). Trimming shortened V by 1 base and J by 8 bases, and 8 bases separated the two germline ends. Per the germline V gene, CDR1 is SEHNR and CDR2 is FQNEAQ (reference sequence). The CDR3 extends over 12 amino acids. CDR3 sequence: CASSLVGVGYTF. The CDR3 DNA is TGTGCCAGCAGCTTAGTAGGGGTCGGCTACACCTTC.

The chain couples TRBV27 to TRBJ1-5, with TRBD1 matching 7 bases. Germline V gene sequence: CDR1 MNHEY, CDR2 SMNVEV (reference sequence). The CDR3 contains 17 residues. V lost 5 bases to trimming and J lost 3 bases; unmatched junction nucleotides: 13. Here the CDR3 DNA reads TGTGCCAGCAGTAGCCGCCGGGGTACAGGGGCCAATCAGCCCCAGCATTTT. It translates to CASSSRRGTGANQPQHF.

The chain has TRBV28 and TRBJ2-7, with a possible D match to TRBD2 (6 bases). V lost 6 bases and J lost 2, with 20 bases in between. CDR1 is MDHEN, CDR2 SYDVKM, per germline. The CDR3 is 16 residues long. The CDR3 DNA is TGTGCCAGCAGCTCTGCCCAAGCAGGGAGGACCTACGAGCAGTACTTC. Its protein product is CASSSAQAGRTYEQYF.

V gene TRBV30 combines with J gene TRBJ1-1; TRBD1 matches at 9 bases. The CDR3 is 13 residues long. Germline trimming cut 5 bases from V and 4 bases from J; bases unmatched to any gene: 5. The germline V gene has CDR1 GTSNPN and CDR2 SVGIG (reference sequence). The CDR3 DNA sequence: TGTGCCTGGGCTACAGGGGGCATCACTGAAGCTTTCTTT. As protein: CAWATGGITEAFF.

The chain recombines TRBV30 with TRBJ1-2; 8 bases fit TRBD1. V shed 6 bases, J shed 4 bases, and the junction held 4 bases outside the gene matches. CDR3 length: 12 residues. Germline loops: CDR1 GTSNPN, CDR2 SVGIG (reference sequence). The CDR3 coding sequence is TGTGCCTGCAGGGGGCTGGGCTATGGCTACACCTTC. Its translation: CACRGLGYGYTF.

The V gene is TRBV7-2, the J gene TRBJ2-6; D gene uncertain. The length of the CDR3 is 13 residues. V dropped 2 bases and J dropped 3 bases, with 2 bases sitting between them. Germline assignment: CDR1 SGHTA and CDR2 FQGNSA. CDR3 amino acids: CASSLYGANVLTF. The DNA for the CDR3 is TGTGCCAGCAGCTTATATGGGGCCAACGTCCTGACTTTC.

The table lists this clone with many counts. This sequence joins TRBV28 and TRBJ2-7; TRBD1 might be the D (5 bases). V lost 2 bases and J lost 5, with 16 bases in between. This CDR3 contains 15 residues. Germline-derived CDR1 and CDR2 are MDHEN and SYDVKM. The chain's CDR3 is CASSLLSSRADEQYF. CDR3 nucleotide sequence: TGTGCCAGCAGTTTACTTAGCAGCAGGGCGGACGAGCAGTACTTC.